This T cell receptor beta chain was found in a study of CD8 T cells in Susac syndrome. Findings of the study overall: In its TCR sequencing and HLA analysis, the study acknowledged that the number of individuals was relatively small.

In the multiple sclerosis control group, patients were treatment-naive and had stable or active relapsing-remitting disease. A note on this clonotype: What it binds is not known.

RNA in amounts of about 0.5 to 1 ug was reverse transcribed with random hexamers. TCRdb redid the calling of the immunoSEQ multiplex PCR reads with MiXCR, one entry per CDR3 protein. The repertoire includes some 110,000 distinct CDR3 sequences, roughly 93% of them detected once, and approximately 0.29% sits in the top ten. This CDR3 comprises 13 residues. CDR1 and CDR2 from the germline V gene are DFQATT and SNEGSKA (reference sequence). V lost 4 bases to trimming and J lost 7 bases; unmatched junction nucleotides: 8. Input material: CD8+ T cells from PBMCs. This receptor was identified in a human donor with multiple sclerosis. The chain combines TRBV20-1 with TRBJ1-1; 8 positions agree with TRBD1. CDR3 residues: CSATRQGAVEAFF. The CDR3, as DNA: TGCAGTGCTACGCGGCAGGGGGCTGTTGAAGCTTTCTTT.